This passage covers 32 T cell receptor beta chains from one sample sequenced in a study of Tregs in tolerant kidney transplant recipients. Measured with immunoSEQ multiplex PCR; TCRdb has only the in-frame clones, and not every one. The table has about 240,000 clones, roughly 80% seen once. Source material: CD4+ T cells from blood. These receptors all stem from a human donor in good health.

A remark on this clone: A read error may account for a junction end that differs from germline. The chain joins TRBV7-7 to TRBJ2-3; 8 nucleotides match TRBD2. This CDR3 has 14 residues. The V gene's germline CDR1 is SSHAT and CDR2 FNYEAQ (reference sequence). The CDR3 region is CASSLGGAGGAQYF. The CDR3 coding sequence is TGTGCTAGCAGCTTAGGAGGGGCGGGGGGTGCGCAGTATTTT.

CDR3: CASARPAGVYGYTF. The CDR3 nucleotides read TGTGCCAGTGCCCGGCCAGCTGGGGTCTATGGCTACACCTTC. The chain joins TRBV19 to TRBJ1-2; no clear D. With 8 bases removed from V and 4 bases from J, the gap between germline ends came to 17 bases. This CDR3 comprises 14 residues. Germline V gene data show CDR1 as LNHDA and CDR2 as SQIVND (reference sequence).

The chain combines TRBV2 with TRBJ1-5, with D uncertain. This CDR3 spans 15 amino acids. V shed 6 bases and J shed 1 base, with 13 bases lying between them. In germline, CDR1 is SNHLY, CDR2 FYNNEI. The CDR3 DNA sequence: TGTGCCAGCAGCCGGAGAGAGGGAAGCAATCAGCCCCAGCATTTT. The encoded protein is CASSRREGSNQPQHF. Combining the CDR3 with reference TRBV2 and TRBJ1-5 gives the whole variable domain EPEVTQTPSHQVTQMGQEVILRCVPISNHLYFYWYRQILGQKVEFLVSFYNNEISEKSEIFDDQFSVERPDGSNFTLKIRSTKLEDSAMYFCASSRREGSNQPQHFGDGTRLSIL.

V and J are TRBV19 and TRBJ2-1; tentatively, D is TRBD1 or TRBD2 (5 bases each). CDR1 is LNHDA, CDR2 SQIVND, per germline (reference sequence). The CDR3 is 19 residues long. V was shortened by 3 bases and J by 0 bases, with 21 bases between the two germline ends. The CDR3 protein is CASSIGRWFGTASYNEQFF. As DNA, the CDR3 is TGTGCCAGTAGTATTGGAAGATGGTTTGGGACGGCCTCCTACAATGAGCAGTTCTTC.

This chain connects TRBV19 to TRBJ2-7, with D maybe TRBD1 (6 bases). Trimming took 4 bases from V and 2 from J, leaving 24 bases between them. Germline V lookup: CDR1 LNHDA, CDR2 SQIVND (reference sequence). The CDR3 extends over 18 amino acids. The CDR3 protein is CASSTLGAGAGATYEQYF. The CDR3 coding sequence is TGTGCCAGTAGTACCCTGGGGGCTGGGGCGGGCGCTACCTACGAGCAGTACTTC.

This sequence joins TRBV5-1 and TRBJ2-5, with 8 positions matching TRBD2. This CDR3 region has 14 residues. The germline gives CDR1 SGHRS, CDR2 YFSETQ. J gave up 4 bases and V 4 bases, and 6 bases lay outside the gene matches. CDR3 in DNA: TGCGCCAGCAGCCCCGGACTAGCTGCAGAGACCCAGTACTTC. This gives the protein CASSPGLAAETQYF.

The V gene is TRBV19, the J gene TRBJ1-6; D perhaps matches TRBD1 (6 bases). V lost 3 bases to trimming and J lost 7 bases, with 10 bases between them. The CDR3 covers 14 residues. CDR1 LNHDA and CDR2 SQIVND come from the germline V gene (reference sequence). The CDR3 DNA reads as TGTGCCAGTAGTATCGGTAGGGGGAATTCACCCCTCCACTTT. Protein sequence: CASSIGRGNSPLHF.

V usage is TRBV5-4 and J usage is TRBJ2-4; TRBD1 or TRBD2 may be the D gene (5 bases each). Germline V gene data show CDR1 as SGHNT and CDR2 as YYREEE (reference sequence). The CDR3 loop spans 15 amino acids. V gave up 6 bases and J gave up 0 bases, with 13 bases separating them. CDR3 region: CASTNPGTAKNIQYF. In nucleotides, the CDR3 is TGTGCCAGCACCAATCCCGGGACAGCCAAAAACATTCAGTACTTC.

The rearrangement links TRBV7-2 to TRBJ1-1; TRBD1 agrees at 8 bases. The CDR3 loop spans 16 amino acids. Losses at the gene ends were 5 bases for V and 4 bases for J; bases not matched to a gene: 12. Germline V lookup: CDR1 SGHTA, CDR2 FQGNSA. The CDR3 loop is CASSLRTGNPVTEAFF. CDR3 coding DNA: TGTGCCAGCAGCCTAAGGACAGGGAACCCTGTCACTGAAGCTTTCTTT.

This clone turned up a few times. The rearrangement joins TRBV5-1 to TRBJ2-5; D call uncertain. Germline values: CDR1 SGHRS, CDR2 YFSETQ. CDR3 size: 16 residues. The V and J ends lost 0 bases and 2 bases respectively, with 14 bases between them. CDR3 in amino acids: CASSLGGWSQQETQYF. The CDR3 DNA is TGCGCCAGCAGCTTGGGAGGCTGGTCCCAACAAGAGACCCAGTACTTC.

This chain connects TRBV13 to TRBJ2-3; no firm D call. The CDR3 extends over 12 amino acids. V was trimmed by 5 bases and J by 4 bases, leaving 7 bases between them. Germline CDR1 is PRHDT and CDR2 is FYEKMQ (reference sequence). The DNA for the CDR3 is TGTGCCAGCAGCCCGGTCCCAGATACGCAGTATTTT. This gives the protein CASSPVPDTQYF.

The chain employs TRBV10-1 and TRBJ2-7, with D perhaps matching TRBD1 (5 bases). The V gene lost 0 bases and the J gene lost 4 bases, with 13 bases spanning the gap. Looked up from germline, CDR1 is WNHNN and CDR2 is SYGVQD (reference sequence). The CDR3 is 15 residues long. CDR3 sequence: CASSESIDSMYEQYF. The CDR3, as DNA: TGCGCCAGCAGTGAGTCGATAGACAGTATGTACGAGCAGTACTTC.

The chain uses TRBV9 and TRBJ2-7; no definite D call. This CDR3 region has 15 residues. CDR1 is SGDLS, CDR2 YYNGEE, per germline. V dropped 4 bases and J dropped 2 bases, with 16 bases sitting between them. CDR3 bases: TGTGCCAGCAGCCCCCGGGCCCAAACGCCCTACGAGCAGTACTTC. Translated, it gives CASSPRAQTPYEQYF.

Only a few counts were recorded for this clone. The chain carries TRBV6-1 and TRBJ2-7; D is ambiguous. From germline, CDR1 is MNHNS and CDR2 SASEGT. V lost 5 bases and J 4 bases, leaving 6 bases between the germline ends. The CDR3 length is 11 residues. As DNA, the CDR3 is TGTGCCAGCAGTTCCCTGTACGAGCAGTACTTC. Translating gives CASSSLYEQYF.

The rearrangement links TRBV13 to TRBJ2-7; tentatively, D is TRBD1 or TRBD2 (5 bases each). This CDR3 has 16 amino acids. The V and J ends lost 1 base and 2 bases respectively, with 15 bases between them. Per the germline V gene, CDR1 is PRHDT and CDR2 is FYEKMQ (reference sequence). Here the CDR3 DNA reads TGTGCCAGCAGCTTAGCCGGTGGCAGGGACGCCTACGAGCAGTACTTC. Protein: CASSLAGGRDAYEQYF.

The chain has TRBV4-1 and TRBJ2-3, with D perhaps assigned TRBD1 or TRBD2 (5 bases each). The V and J ends lost 5 bases and 0 bases respectively, with 9 bases between them. Per germline, CDR1 MGHRA and CDR2 YSYEKL. The CDR3 is made up of 14 amino acids. CDR3 sequence reads: CASSFRGSTDTQYF. In DNA, the CDR3 is TGCGCCAGCAGCTTTCGGGGCAGCACAGATACGCAGTATTTT.

This clone was seen a handful of times. The chain is built from TRBV10-3 and TRBJ1-5, with TRBD1 identical over 10 bases. The trim removed 5 bases at V and 2 bases at J, leaving 6 bases unmatched. CDR1 ENHRY and CDR2 SYGVKD come from the germline V gene. The CDR3 loop spans 16 amino acids. The CDR3 region is CAISPTGGLRNQPQHF. CDR3 sequence (DNA): TGTGCCATCAGTCCGACAGGGGGCCTCCGCAATCAGCCCCAGCATTTT.

V is TRBV30 and J is TRBJ1-6; 10 bases fit TRBD1. CDR1 GTSNPN and CDR2 SVGIG come from the germline V gene (reference sequence). With V trimmed by 5 bases and J by 7 bases, 2 bases remained unmatched. The CDR3 has 13 residues. CDR3 amino acids: CAWQGQGNSPLHF. Written as DNA, the CDR3 is TGTGCCTGGCAGGGACAGGGGAATTCACCCCTCCACTTT.

CDR3 sequence (DNA): TGTGCCAGCAGTACGGGGGGGACAGCGCAAACCGGCTACACCTTC. It yields the protein CASSTGGTAQTGYTF. The chain carries TRBV28 and TRBJ1-2; 7 bases are shared with TRBD1. There are 15 residues in the CDR3. V lost 5 bases, J lost 8 bases, and 14 bases stayed unmatched. Germline-derived CDR1 and CDR2 are MDHEN and SYDVKM.

This clone was found a few times. The gene calls are TRBV9 and TRBJ2-1; perhaps TRBD2 as D (5 bases). CDR3 length: 17 amino acids. V gave up 0 bases and J gave up 2 bases, with 15 bases separating them. CDR1 is SGDLS, CDR2 YYNGEE, per germline. CDR3 loop: CASSVGGGRATYNEQFF. The CDR3 DNA follows: TGTGCCAGCAGCGTAGGCGGCGGGCGGGCGACCTACAATGAGCAGTTCTTC.

The V gene is TRBV30, the J gene TRBJ1-1; maybe TRBD1 (5 bases). Germline CDR1 GTSNPN, CDR2 SVGIG (reference sequence). The CDR3 contains 12 residues. Here the CDR3 reads CASDTIGTEAFF. The CDR3, as DNA: TGTGCGTCGGACACTATCGGGACTGAAGCTTTCTTT.

Notes on this clone: Other DNA variants within this sample encode the same CDR3. This chain uses TRBV10-3 with TRBJ1-1; weak D call: TRBD1 (6 bases). CDR3 length: 14 amino acids. Germline V lookup: CDR1 ENHRY, CDR2 SYGVKD. V gave up 3 bases and J gave up 6 bases, with 14 bases separating them. The CDR3 loop reads CAISDRGGEAEAFF. For the CDR3, the DNA is TGTGCCATCAGTGATAGGGGGGGGGAGGCTGAAGCTTTCTTT.

This clone was picked up a small number of times. The chain carries TRBV5-4 and TRBJ2-7, with D perhaps TRBD1 (6 bases). The CDR3 has 14 amino acids. V lost 4 bases to trimming and J lost 4 bases, with 15 bases between them. Germline V gene data show CDR1 as SGHNT and CDR2 as YYREEE (reference sequence). In DNA form, the CDR3 reads TGTGCCAGCAGCCCCAGGGGCCCTCTGTACGAGCAGTACTTC. This encodes CASSPRGPLYEQYF.

The chain uses TRBV11-2 and TRBJ2-2, with 11 positions matching TRBD2. V lost 5 bases, J lost 2 bases, and 10 bases stayed unmatched. The V gene's germline CDR1 is SGHAT and CDR2 FQNNGV. This CDR3 region has 18 residues. This chain's CDR3 is CASSPSGLAVTNTGELFF. The DNA of the CDR3 is TGTGCCAGCAGCCCCTCGGGACTAGCGGTGACTAACACCGGGGAGCTGTTTTTT.

This clone is a singleton in its sample. V and J are TRBV5-1 and TRBJ2-5, with D possibly matching TRBD1 (6 bases). In germline, CDR1 is SGHRS, CDR2 YFSETQ. The V end was cut by 4 bases, the J end by 1 base, with 14 bases between. The CDR3 consists of 15 residues. The chain's CDR3 is CASSRTLDSQETQYF. CDR3 nucleotides: TGCGCCAGCAGCCGCACCCTGGACAGCCAAGAGACCCAGTACTTC.

The chain has TRBV12-2 and TRBJ2-6; TRBD1, the table's D call, was not compared with the DNA. TRBV12-2 is a known pseudogene. This CDR3 comprises 17 residues. The CDR3 region is CASRLPGHLSGANVLTF. The CDR3 DNA reads TGTGCAAGTCGCTTACCGGGACACCTCTCTGGGGCCAACGTCCTGACTTTC.

This chain uses TRBV7-9 with TRBJ2-2; tentative D call: TRBD1 (6 bases). CDR1 and CDR2 from the germline V gene are SEHNR and FQNEAQ (reference sequence). This CDR3 is built from 16 residues. V was trimmed by 3 bases and J by 1 base, leaving 12 bases between them. The CDR3 sequence is CASSLMGHLNTGELFF. The CDR3, as DNA: TGTGCCAGCAGCTTGATGGGACATCTGAACACCGGGGAGCTGTTTTTT.

The chain is built from TRBV9 and TRBJ2-3, with D possibly TRBD1 on 6 matching bases. Between the trimmed V and J ends, which lost 4 bases and 3 bases, there was a span of 12 bases. Per germline, CDR1 SGDLS and CDR2 YYNGEE. CDR3 size: 14 residues. CDR3 DNA sequence: TGTGCCAGCAGCCTAACTACAGGGACAGATACGCAGTATTTT. Protein product: CASSLTTGTDTQYF.

This clone was detected only once. J is TRBJ2-7 and V is TRBV7-3, with D possibly matching TRBD2 (6 bases). Trimming took off 5 bases at V and 1 base at J, with 15 bases between the two ends. CDR1 is SGHTA and CDR2 is FQGTGA in the germline V gene. This CDR3 is built from 15 residues. CDR3 sequence reads: CASSKEAGQSYEQYF. CDR3 nucleotides: TGTGCCAGCAGCAAAGAGGCGGGGCAGTCCTACGAGCAGTACTTC.

The rearrangement links TRBV5-1 to TRBJ2-1, with 7 bases matching TRBD1. Losses at the gene ends were 4 bases for V and 3 bases for J; bases not matched to a gene: 7. CDR1 and CDR2 (germline): SGHRS, YFSETQ. The CDR3 has 15 residues. CDR3 loop: CASSLWDSGYNEQFF. DNA for the CDR3: TGCGCCAGCAGCCTCTGGGACAGCGGCTACAATGAGCAGTTCTTC.

V is TRBV27 and J is TRBJ2-1; 12 nucleotides align to TRBD2. Germline V lookup: CDR1 MNHEY, CDR2 SMNVEV (reference sequence). The length of the CDR3 is 17 residues. V lost 3 bases and J lost 4; bases outside the gene matches: 7. In DNA form, the CDR3 reads TGTGCCAGCAGTTTCCGACTAGCGGGAGCAGGGTACAATGAGCAGTTCTTC. This codes for CASSFRLAGAGYNEQFF.

Of note for this clone: A read error may produce the germline difference seen at one junction end. The V call is TRBV6-1, the J call TRBJ1-5; TRBD1 might be the D (5 bases). Germline lookup yields CDR1 MNHNS and CDR2 SASEGT. The CDR3 totals 14 residues. The CDR3 coding sequence is TGTTCCAGCAGCGAGCGGGACAGCAATCAGCCCCAGCATTTT. It encodes CSSSERDSNQPQHF.